This TCR beta chain was recovered during a study of shared clonotypes between healthy human individuals. Trimming took off 0 bases at V and 7 bases at J, with 10 bases between the two ends. CDR3 length: 14 amino acids. CDR1 and CDR2 from the germline V gene are SGHRS and YFSETQ. As concerns this clone: As yet, its antigen is unknown.

Authors' processing steps: ImmunoSEQ yielded junction-only sequences lacking quality scores, so filtering differed. Data came from immunoSEQ multiplex PCR; TCRdb stores just in-frame clones and leaves some out. D and trimming were read from the DNA, whereas the V and J calls and clone size are those reported in that table. The table shows 2 million to 2.5 million clones, with roughly 92% occurring only once. Study-wide points: Though the depth was large, rarefaction showed that sorted-subset sequencing was incomplete.

The CD4+ fraction was divided into a CD45RA+ naive subset and a CD45RA-negative memory subset. The source is a young man in good health. Some clones in this sample may be carry-over from other donors' samples. The gene calls are TRBV5-1 and TRBJ1-4; unclear D gene. Sequenced sample: naive CD4+ T cells from PBMCs. Subset indicated: CD45RA+ positively selected. CDR3 residues: CASSLGQLSEKLFF. Here the CDR3 DNA reads TGCGCCAGCAGCTTGGGGCAGCTGAGTGAAAAACTGTTTTTT.